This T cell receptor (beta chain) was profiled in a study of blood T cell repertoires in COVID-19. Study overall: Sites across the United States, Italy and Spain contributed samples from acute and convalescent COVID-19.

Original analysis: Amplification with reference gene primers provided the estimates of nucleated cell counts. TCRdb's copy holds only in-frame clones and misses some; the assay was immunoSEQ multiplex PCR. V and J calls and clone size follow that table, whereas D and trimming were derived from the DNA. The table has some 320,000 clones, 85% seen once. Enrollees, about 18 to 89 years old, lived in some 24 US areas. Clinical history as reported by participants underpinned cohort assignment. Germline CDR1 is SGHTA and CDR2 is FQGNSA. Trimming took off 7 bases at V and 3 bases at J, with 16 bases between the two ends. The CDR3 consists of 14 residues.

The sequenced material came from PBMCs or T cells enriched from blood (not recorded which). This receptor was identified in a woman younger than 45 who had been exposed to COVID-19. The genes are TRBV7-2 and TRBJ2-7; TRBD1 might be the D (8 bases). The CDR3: CASNSQGGNYEQYF. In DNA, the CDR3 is TGTGCCAGCAACTCACAGGGGGGGAACTACGAGCAGTACTTC. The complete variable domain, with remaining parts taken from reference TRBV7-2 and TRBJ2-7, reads GAGVSQSPSNKVTEKGKDVELRCDPISGHTALYWYRQSLGQGLEFLIYFQGNSAPDKSGLPSDRFSAERTGGSVSTLTIQRTQQEDSAVYLCASNSQGGNYEQYFGPGTRLTVT.